The following is a T cell receptor (beta chain) sequence with its context. PCR amplification relied on 60 Vbeta primers (plus 13 Jbeta primers). The data were produced by immunoSEQ multiplex PCR, yet TCRdb's version contains in-frame clones alone and is incomplete. The table has around 70,000 clones, about 70% seen once. These data are taken from a study of cytomegalovirus exposure and HLA in healthy donors. CDR3 length equals 16 residues. Trimming at V came to 0 bases and at J to 0 bases, leaving 3 bases not matched to a gene. Germline CDR1 and CDR2: LNHNV and YYDKDF (reference sequence). The V call is TRBV15, the J call TRBJ2-3; 7 nucleotides agree with TRBD1. Sequencing was performed on PBMCs. The sequence derives from a male donor in good health and CMV-seropositive. The CDR3 bases are TGTGCCACCAGCAGAGATGCGACAGGGAGCACAGATACGCAGTATTTT. Translating it yields CATSRDATGSTDTQYF.